A single T cell receptor (beta chain) is shown here with its context. This CDR3 comprises 16 residues. Germline V lookup: CDR1 MRHNA, CDR2 SNTAGT. V was clipped by 6 bases and J by 2 bases; unmatched bases: 9. The data are from a study of blood T cell repertoires in COVID-19. Generated by immunoSEQ multiplex PCR, the TCRdb table keeps only in-frame clones and is missing some. The sample yields approximately 150,000 clones, 80% to 90% seen once. The clonotype originates from a man younger than 35 with COVID-19, enrolled during active disease. V and J are TRBV6-4 and TRBJ2-7; 11 positions agree with TRBD2. What was sequenced was peripheral blood. The CDR3 sequence: CASRVRTSGFPYEQYF. DNA of the CDR3: TGTGCCAGCAGAGTCAGGACTAGCGGGTTCCCCTACGAGCAGTACTTC.